This T cell receptor (beta chain) was observed in a study of shared T cell receptors in the human thymus. Here immunoSEQ multiplex PCR was the method, and the copy in TCRdb shows in-frame clones only, minus some. The table has under 450,000 clones, 85% to 95% seen once. Trimming took 2 bases from V and 0 from J, leaving 14 bases between them. Germline V gene sequence: CDR1 LNHDA, CDR2 SQIVND (reference sequence). The CDR3 loop spans 16 amino acids. Sequenced input: thymocytes. The V and J genes are TRBV19 and TRBJ2-7; TRBD2 is a possible D gene (6 bases). This sequence originates from a human donor. As DNA, the CDR3 is TGTGCCAGTAGTATACTGTTCGGGAGTAGCTCCTACGAGCAGTACTTC. Translating it yields CASSILFGSSSYEQYF.